This T cell receptor beta chain came from a study of control samples from healthy donors and cancer patients. Assay: immunoSEQ multiplex PCR; the TCRdb copy retains only in-frame clones and omits some. The data show about 100,000 clones, 80% to 90% seen once. The CDR3 sequence is 13 residues long. Germline V CDR1 and CDR2: DFQATT, SNEGSKA (reference sequence). The V and J ends lost 3 bases and 7 bases respectively, with 15 bases between them. The chain joins TRBV20-1 to TRBJ1-1; the D gene is possibly TRBD1 (6 bases). Sequenced input: blood. This TCR was recovered from a man younger than 45 in good health. The CDR3: CSASFGQDSEAFF. In DNA form, the CDR3 reads TGCAGTGCTAGTTTTGGTCAGGACAGTGAAGCTTTCTTT.